This T cell receptor (beta chain) was sequenced for a study of blood T cell repertoires in COVID-19. Study-level information: Collection of acute and convalescent COVID-19 samples took place in the United States, Italy and Spain.

Method: immunoSEQ multiplex PCR; TCRdb's copy keeps in-frame clones and lacks some. Of about 170,000 clones listed, almost 85% were seen once; the top ten hold about 20%. The junction had 7 bases not matched to a gene; V was cut back by 4 bases and J by 0 bases. CDR1 and CDR2 from the germline V gene are SGHAT and FQNNGV. This CDR3 comprises 16 residues. The sequence was obtained from a woman aged 80 or over with acute or convalescent COVID-19. The chain has TRBV11-2 and TRBJ2-7; TRBD2 matches 9 bases. Specimen: peripheral blood. As DNA, the CDR3 is TGTGCCAGCAGCTACCTCACTAGCGGGCCCTCCTACGAGCAGTACTTC. This sequence encodes CASSYLTSGPSYEQYF. Full variable domain (missing parts from reference TRBV11-2 and TRBJ2-7): EAGVAQSPRYKIIEKRQSVAFWCNPISGHATLYWYQQILGQGPKLLIQFQNNGVVDDSQLPKDRFSAERLKGVDSTLKIQPAKLEDSAVYLCASSYLTSGPSYEQYFGPGTRLTVT.